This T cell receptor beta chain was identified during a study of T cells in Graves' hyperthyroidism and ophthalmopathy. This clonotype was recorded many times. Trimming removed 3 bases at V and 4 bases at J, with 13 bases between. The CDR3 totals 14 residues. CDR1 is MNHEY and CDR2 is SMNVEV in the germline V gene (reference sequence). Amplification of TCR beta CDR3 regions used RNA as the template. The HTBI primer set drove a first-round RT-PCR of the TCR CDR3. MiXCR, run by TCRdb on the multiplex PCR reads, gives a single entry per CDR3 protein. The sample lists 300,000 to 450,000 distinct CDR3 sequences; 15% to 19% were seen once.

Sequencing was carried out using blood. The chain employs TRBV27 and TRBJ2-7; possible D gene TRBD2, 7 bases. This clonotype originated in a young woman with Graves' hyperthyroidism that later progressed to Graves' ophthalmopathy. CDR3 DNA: TGTGCCAGCAGTTTGGGGGGGCCCATGTACGAGCAGTACTTC. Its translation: CASSLGGPMYEQYF.